Below, 9 T cell receptor beta chains from the same sample are listed, as sequenced in a study of response to subunit inactivated influenza vaccine. A single record per CDR3 protein comes from TCRdb applying MiXCR to the RT-PCR reads. This table has approximately 730,000 distinct CDR3 sequences, approximately 15% appearing once. Here the sequenced sample was PBMCs from blood, taken 14 to 15 days before vaccination. These receptors were collected from a man aged 50-60 years who received an inactivated influenza vaccine.

This clonotype was counted at least ten times. The chain links TRBV20-1 to TRBJ2-7; D may be TRBD1 (6 bases). CDR1 is DFQATT, CDR2 SNEGSKA, per germline (reference sequence). CDR3 length: 14 amino acids. V was shortened by 0 bases and J by 2 bases, with 11 bases between the two germline ends. The CDR3 nucleotides read TGCAGTGCTAGAGACGGGACAACTCCCTACGAGCAGTACTTC. Translation gives CSARDGTTPYEQYF.

This clonotype was observed a few times. This chain uses TRBV7-3 with TRBJ2-3; TRBD2 agrees at 9 bases. Germline CDR1 SGHTA, CDR2 FQGTGA. V shed 5 bases, J shed 2 bases, and the junction held 11 bases outside the gene matches. The CDR3 is 17 amino acids. The CDR3 loop is CASSPPSGLAITDTQYF. DNA of the CDR3: TGTGCCAGCAGCCCGCCCTCGGGACTAGCCATCACAGATACGCAGTATTTT. Variable domain in full (rest from reference TRBV7-3 and TRBJ2-3): GAGVSQTPSNKVTEKGKYVELRCDPISGHTALYWYRQSLGQGPEFLIYFQGTGAADDSGLPNDRFFAVRPEGSVSTLKIQRTERGDSAVYLCASSPPSGLAITDTQYFGPGTRLTVL.

This clonotype was counted between two and nine times. The genes are TRBV24-1 and TRBJ2-2, with D perhaps matching TRBD2 (5 bases). V was pared by 4 bases and J by 3 bases, with 17 bases between. Germline CDR1 reads KGHDR; CDR2 reads SFDVKD. The CDR3 loop spans 17 amino acids. The CDR3 region is CATSETSSRWDTGELFF. The CDR3 DNA follows: TGTGCCACCAGTGAAACTTCTAGCAGATGGGACACCGGGGAGCTGTTTTTT.

The chain joins TRBV9 to TRBJ2-1; a weak D match, TRBD2 (6 bases). Germline-derived CDR1 and CDR2 are SGDLS and YYNGEE. The V and J ends lost 0 bases and 6 bases respectively, with 19 bases between them. The CDR3 covers 17 residues. CDR3 in amino acids: CASSVGDSLLTCNEQFF. The CDR3 nucleotides are TGTGCCAGCAGCGTAGGGGACTCTCTTTTAACCTGCAATGAGCAGTTCTTC.

This clonotype was recorded a few times. V is TRBV18 and J is TRBJ2-5, with 8 bases aligning to TRBD1. The CDR3 totals 14 residues. V gave up 4 bases and J gave up 4 bases; unmatched junction bases: 5. Germline loops: CDR1 KGHSH, CDR2 LQKENI. The CDR3 region is CASSHGQGGETQYF. CDR3 DNA: TGTGCCAGCTCACACGGACAGGGTGGAGAGACCCAGTACTTC.

The V call is TRBV20-1, the J call TRBJ2-5; tentative D call: TRBD1 (6 bases). The V and J ends lost 3 bases and 2 bases respectively, with 13 bases between them. This CDR3 has 14 amino acids. Per germline, CDR1 DFQATT and CDR2 SNEGSKA (reference sequence). The CDR3 sequence: CSASGQPKQETQYF. Here the CDR3 DNA reads TGCAGTGCTAGTGGACAGCCCAAACAAGAGACCCAGTACTTC.

To note about this clonotype: A read error may account for a junction end that differs from germline. The chain combines TRBV30 with TRBJ2-7; 8 bases agree with TRBD2. CDR1 is GTSNPN, CDR2 SVGIG, per germline (reference sequence). This CDR3 comprises 13 residues. CDR3 coding DNA: TGTGCCTGGAGTGTACGTCCAGCGGGGGCGGCTCTCTTC. This codes for CAWSVRPAGAALF. The full variable domain, its missing parts supplied by reference TRBV30 and TRBJ2-7, is SQTIHQWPATLVQPVGSPLSLECTVEGTSNPNLYWYRQAAGRGLQLLFYSVGIGQISSEVPQNLSASRPQDRQFILSSKKLLLSDSGFYLCAWSVRPAGAALFGPGTRLTVT.

This clonotype was observed a few times. This chain joins TRBV7-6 and TRBJ1-3, with D possibly matching TRBD1 (5 bases). The V and J ends lost 5 bases and 0 bases respectively, with 11 bases between them. CDR3 size: 15 residues. In germline, CDR1 is SGHVS, CDR2 FNYEAQ. The CDR3 DNA sequence: TGTGCCAGCAGCCATGACAGCTTCTCTGGAAACACCATATATTTT. It is translated as CASSHDSFSGNTIYF. Combining the CDR3 with reference TRBV7-6 and TRBJ1-3 gives the whole variable domain GAGVSQSPRYKVTKRGQDVALRCDPISGHVSLYWYRQALGQGPEFLTYFNYEAQQDKSGLPNDRFSAERPEGSISTLTIQRTEQRDSAMYRCASSHDSFSGNTIYFGEGSWLTVV.

The gene calls are TRBV5-1 and TRBJ2-7, with a possible D match to TRBD2 (7 bases). V was pared by 4 bases and J by 7 bases, with 15 bases between. Germline V gene sequence: CDR1 SGHRS, CDR2 YFSETQ. This CDR3 comprises 13 residues. This chain's CDR3 is CASSVGGHWEQYF. In DNA, the CDR3 is TGCGCCAGCAGCGTCGGGGGGCATTGGGAGCAGTACTTC. Full variable domain (outside the CDR3, taken from reference TRBV5-1 and TRBJ2-7): KAGVTQTPRYLIKTRGQQVTLSCSPISGHRSVSWYQQTPGQGLQFLFEYFSETQRNKGNFPGRFSGRQFSNSRSEMNVSTLELGDSALYLCASSVGGHWEQYFGPGTRLTVT.